The clone carrying this TCR beta chain has ten or more counts. The data stem from a study of T cells after yellow fever vaccination. V dropped 0 bases and J dropped 0 bases, with 2 bases sitting between them. Germline V gives CDR1 SEHNR, CDR2 FQNEAQ (reference sequence). The CDR3 loop spans 13 amino acids. UMIs and a universal primer site were added when TCR cDNA was made by 5'RACE template switching. Each CDR3 protein gets one entry after TCRdb re-called the 5' RACE reads with MiXCR. Of about 340,000 distinct CDR3 sequences listed, almost 4% are singletons. The chain couples TRBV7-9 to TRBJ2-5; D gene uncertain. The TCR was taken from a man younger than 35 who received the YFV17D yellow fever vaccine. The sample was PBMCs, taken 5 days after the yellow fever booster vaccination. The CDR3 loop is CASSLAHQETQYF. CDR3 DNA sequence: TGTGCCAGCAGCTTAGCCCACCAAGAGACCCAGTACTTC.